The T cell receptor beta chain under discussion was sequenced for a study of human T cells and chemical hapten exposure. Study details: TCR yields per sample varied, mainly owing to small pooled library volume differences. The study's findings and limits: Alopecia affected the donors, so their immune response may differ from healthy people's. TCRs at high frequency, those above 1 in 1000, did not change with DPC sensitization.

CDR3 length: 13 residues. Germline V gives CDR1 SGHTA, CDR2 FQGNSA. The ends lost 7 bases at V and 6 bases at J; junction bases unmatched: 8. TCRdb reanalysed the RACE reads using MiXCR and keeps one entry per CDR3 protein. The sample has 82,000 or so distinct CDR3 sequences, around 13% seen once. About this clonotype: Its antigen is as yet unknown.

Time point indicated: patch test 3, about 24 weeks after DPC sensitization. The treatment was: therapeutic diphenylcyclopropenone sensitization with weekly scalp DPC. The specimen comprised whole blood, sampled in connection with sensitization to the hapten diphenylcyclopropenone (DPC). The TCR sequence derives from a woman aged 45-60 years with alopecia areata. Some clones in this sample may be carry-over from other donors' samples. This chain joins TRBV7-2 and TRBJ1-2; 7 nucleotides line up with TRBD1. CDR3 loop: CASKHRGGDGYTF. The DNA of the CDR3 is TGTGCCAGCAAGCACAGGGGTGGCGATGGCTACACCTTC.